One and the same sample provided the 8 T cell receptor beta chains below, sequenced in a study of identical twins (dated by TCRdb to the mid-2010s). Preparation of the library involved 5' RACE. Sequencing relied on an Illumina HiSeq 2000. TCRdb passed the public sequencing reads through fastp at Q25 and MiXCR, retaining productive beta sequences. When rows share a CDR3 protein, they turn into one entry using the most common DNA and genes. This sample gives just under 650,000 distinct CDR3 sequences in total; about 7% of them show up just once. The ten top clones hold 1.6% of the sample. This sample was also put to use in a study of yellow fever vaccine responses in identical twins.

What was sequenced was PBMCs. The receptors come from a woman aged 18-30 years in good health.

CDR3 DNA sequence: TGCAGTGCCGGTTGGGGGGGGACCAATCAGCCCCAGCATTTT. Protein: CSAGWGGTNQPQHF. V gene TRBV20-1 combines with J gene TRBJ1-5; weak D call: TRBD1 (5 bases). Germline lookup yields CDR1 DFQATT and CDR2 SNEGSKA (reference sequence). Trimming removed 6 bases at V and 3 bases at J, with 15 bases between. The CDR3 loop spans 14 amino acids.

This clonotype was seen repeatedly, ten times or more. The chain employs TRBV2 and TRBJ2-7; 11 bases match TRBD2. The CDR3 runs to 13 residues. CDR1 and CDR2 (germline): SNHLY, FYNNEI. The J segment lost 7 bases and the V segment lost 8 bases, leaving 7 bases of the junction unmatched. The CDR3 coding sequence is TGTGCCAGCGGGACTAGCGGCCCCATTGAGCAGTACGTC. Protein: CASGTSGPIEQYV.

This chain connects TRBV5-1 to TRBJ1-4; 10 bases are a match to TRBD1. Trimming cost V 0 bases and J 7 bases; bases outside gene matches: 6. CDR1 and CDR2 from the germline V gene are SGHRS and YFSETQ. The CDR3 has 16 residues. CDR3 in DNA: TGCGCCAGCAGCTTGGGGGGGACAGGGGCATTTGAAAAACTGTTTTTT. It is translated as CASSLGGTGAFEKLFF.

This clonotype turned up a few times. The J gene is TRBJ2-1, the V gene TRBV20-1, with TRBD2 matching over 7 bases. In germline, CDR1 is DFQATT, CDR2 SNEGSKA (reference sequence). This CDR3 is built from 14 residues. V gave up 6 bases and J gave up 7 bases; unmatched junction bases: 12. The CDR3 DNA sequence: TGCAGTGCCGAGCGGGACCCTCCGGGGAATGAGCAGTTCTTC. Its protein is CSAERDPPGNEQFF.

Ten or more counts support this clonotype. This rearrangement joins TRBV10-3 to TRBJ2-1, with 8 bases fitting TRBD1. Germline V gene sequence: CDR1 ENHRY, CDR2 SYGVKD. The CDR3 sequence is 15 residues long. Germline trimming cut 2 bases from V and 4 bases from J; bases unmatched to any gene: 4. CDR3 region: CAISERTGNYNEQFF. In DNA form, the CDR3 reads TGTGCCATCAGTGAGCGGACAGGGAATTACAATGAGCAGTTCTTC.

This clonotype was seen a handful of times. This rearrangement joins TRBV7-3 to TRBJ1-3, with 8 nucleotides matching TRBD1. Trimming took 1 base from V and 3 from J; bases not matched to a gene: 8. Germline lookup yields CDR1 SGHTA and CDR2 FQGTGA. The CDR3 is 17 residues long. This CDR3 reads CASSLNPTGQGGNTIYF. Here the CDR3 DNA reads TGTGCCAGCAGCTTAAACCCCACCGGACAGGGTGGAAACACCATATATTTT.

The gene calls are TRBV5-1 and TRBJ2-5; D not certain. V lost 5 bases and J lost 4, with 6 bases in between. CDR3 size: 11 residues. The V gene's germline CDR1 is SGHRS and CDR2 YFSETQ. CDR3 in amino acids: CASRSAETQYF. CDR3 DNA: TGCGCCAGCAGGTCAGCAGAGACCCAGTACTTC.

This chain connects TRBV7-8 to TRBJ2-1, with TRBD2 as a possible D gene (6 bases). The CDR3 runs to 16 residues. V lost 3 bases, J lost 4 bases, and 16 bases lay in between. Germline V gives CDR1 SGHVS, CDR2 FQNEAQ. The DNA of the CDR3 is TGTGCCAGCAGCTTTTCAGCGGGTCCCCCTTACAATGAGCAGTTCTTC. Translating it yields CASSFSAGPPYNEQFF. Using reference TRBV7-8 and TRBJ2-1 for the parts outside the CDR3, the full variable domain is GAGVSQSPRYKVAKRGQDVALRCDPISGHVSLFWYQQALGQGPEFLTYFQNEAQLDKSGLPSDRFFAERPEGSVSTLKIQRTQQEDSAVYLCASSFSAGPPYNEQFFGPGTRLTVL.